Following are 21 T cell receptor beta chains from one sample sequenced in a study of T-cell reconstitution after alpha-beta-depleted transplantation in children. Unique molecular identifiers were used to barcode this TCRbeta library. TCRdb itself ran the PCR reads through MiXCR, one entry per CDR3 protein. The data show some 840,000 distinct CDR3 sequences, 16% seen once. The specimen comprised PBMCs, mostly from graft donor cells, sampled 360 days after TCRalphabeta/CD19-depleted stem cell transplant. These receptors were taken from a male patient younger than 18 who had a stem cell transplant for acute lymphoblastic leukemia, so the T cells may come from the graft donor.

Only a few counts were recorded for this clonotype. This chain joins TRBV5-6 and TRBJ2-1; possibly TRBD2 for D (5 bases). The CDR3 sequence is 12 residues long. The V and J ends lost 2 bases and 10 bases respectively, with 10 bases between them. Germline lookup yields CDR1 SGHDT and CDR2 YYEEEE. The CDR3 region has the DNA TGTGCCAGCAGCTTTGGGCGGGTCGAGCAGTTCTTC. Translation gives CASSFGRVEQFF.

This clonotype was detected only a few times. The chain joins TRBV20-1 to TRBJ2-3, with 8 bases fitting TRBD2. The germline V gene encodes CDR1 DFQATT and CDR2 SNEGSKA (reference sequence). Unmatched junction bases numbered 11, after V lost 3 bases and J lost 0 bases. The length of the CDR3 is 17 residues. CDR3 sequence: CSASLRISGDSTDTQYF. DNA of the CDR3: TGCAGTGCTAGTCTCCGCATTAGCGGGGATAGCACAGATACGCAGTATTTT.

This clonotype was counted between two and nine times. The gene calls are TRBV9 and TRBJ2-7; D call uncertain. Germline CDR1 is SGDLS and CDR2 is YYNGEE. Trimming took 0 bases from V and 5 from J, leaving 15 bases between them. The CDR3 runs 15 residues. Here the CDR3 reads CASSVDGRSPHEQYF. In nucleotides, the CDR3 is TGTGCCAGCAGCGTAGATGGCAGGAGCCCCCACGAGCAGTACTTC.

This clonotype was detected ten times or more. The gene calls are TRBV29-1 and TRBJ2-2; D remains unclear. The V gene's germline CDR1 is SQVTM and CDR2 ANQGSEA. Trimming pared 3 bases from V and 4 bases from J, leaving 9 bases between. The CDR3 is made up of 13 amino acids. CDR3 loop: CSVDFYSTGELFF. CDR3 DNA sequence: TGCAGCGTTGATTTCTACAGCACCGGGGAGCTGTTTTTT.

This clonotype was counted once. J is TRBJ2-6 and V is TRBV6-1, with D perhaps TRBD1 (5 bases). The CDR3 length is 13 residues. Trimming took off 8 bases at V and 4 bases at J, with 9 bases between the two ends. Germline-derived CDR1 and CDR2 are MNHNS and SASEGT. CDR3 sequence: CASDSKGANVLTF. CDR3 in DNA: TGTGCCAGCGACAGCAAAGGGGCCAACGTCCTGACTTTC.

The rearrangement links TRBV5-1 to TRBJ1-2, with 7 bases identical to TRBD1. Unmatched junction bases numbered 10, after V lost 3 bases and J lost 8 bases. Germline V gives CDR1 SGHRS, CDR2 YFSETQ. This CDR3 is built from 14 residues. The CDR3 protein is CASSSSWQGGGYTF. The CDR3 DNA reads as TGCGCCAGCAGCTCGAGTTGGCAGGGGGGCGGCTACACCTTC. Complete variable domain (other parts from reference TRBV5-1 and TRBJ1-2): KAGVTQTPRYLIKTRGQQVTLSCSPISGHRSVSWYQQTPGQGLQFLFEYFSETQRNKGNFPGRFSGRQFSNSRSEMNVSTLELGDSALYLCASSSSWQGGGYTFGSGTRLTVV.

This clonotype came up a few times. The chain is built from TRBV7-8 and TRBJ2-7, with D perhaps assigned TRBD1 or TRBD2 (5 bases each). CDR3 length: 16 residues. V lost 5 bases and J lost 4, with 21 bases in between. Germline values: CDR1 SGHVS, CDR2 FQNEAQ. CDR3 loop: CASSPLRQRRMYEQYF. The CDR3 bases are TGTGCCAGCAGCCCACTGCGACAGAGGAGGATGTACGAGCAGTACTTC.

The chain has TRBV3-1 and TRBJ2-1; D remains ambiguous. The germline CDR1 and CDR2 sequences are LGHDT and YNNKEL (reference sequence). The V end lost 2 bases, the J end lost 4 bases, and 15 bases lay between the germline ends. The CDR3 is made up of 16 amino acids. CDR3 amino acids: CASSQKSNHRYNEQFF. The CDR3 DNA reads as TGTGCCAGCAGCCAAAAGAGCAACCACCGATACAATGAGCAGTTCTTC.

The V call is TRBV29-1, the J call TRBJ2-7, with TRBD1 identical over 7 bases. Germline CDR1 reads SQVTM; CDR2 reads ANQGSEA. J lost 3 bases, V lost 1 base, and 6 bases had no gene match. This CDR3 is built from 14 residues. This CDR3 is CSVEASDRDYEQYF. In DNA form, the CDR3 reads TGCAGCGTTGAAGCTTCCGACAGGGACTACGAGCAGTACTTC.

This clonotype was counted only a few times. V is TRBV7-2 and J is TRBJ2-1, with 9 bases identical to TRBD2. With V trimmed by 0 bases and J by 7 bases, 10 bases remained unmatched. This CDR3 contains 17 residues. The germline V gene has CDR1 SGHTA and CDR2 FQGNSA. The CDR3 is CASSLAQGSGSWNEQFF. The CDR3 nucleotides are TGTGCCAGCAGCTTAGCGCAGGGTAGCGGGAGCTGGAATGAGCAGTTCTTC.

Only a few counts were recorded for this clonotype. This rearrangement joins TRBV25-1 to TRBJ2-7; D ambiguous. The CDR3 contains 13 residues. Germline V CDR1 and CDR2: MGHDK, SYGVNS. Between the trimmed V and J ends, which lost 4 bases and 2 bases, there was a span of 9 bases. CDR3 DNA sequence: TGTGCCAGCAGTGGGCCCTACCCCTACGAGCAGTACTTC. Amino acids: CASSGPYPYEQYF.

This clonotype has a count of ten or more. The chain uses TRBV29-1 and TRBJ2-1; no clear D gene. V lost 3 bases and J 6 bases, leaving 12 bases between the germline ends. Germline V CDR1 and CDR2: SQVTM, ANQGSEA. This CDR3 has 13 amino acids. This chain's CDR3 is CSVDTAASNEQFF. CDR3 sequence (DNA): TGCAGCGTTGACACGGCGGCAAGCAATGAGCAGTTCTTC.

This clonotype has only a few counts. The genes are TRBV27 and TRBJ2-1; no clear D gene. This CDR3 contains 15 residues. Trimming stripped 7 bases from V and 0 bases from J, with 13 bases between. In germline, CDR1 is MNHEY, CDR2 SMNVEV (reference sequence). CDR3 sequence reads: CASTRALSSYNEQFF. CDR3 in DNA: TGTGCCAGCACCCGAGCGCTCAGCTCCTACAATGAGCAGTTCTTC.

Only a few counts were recorded for this clonotype. The chain combines TRBV27 with TRBJ2-1, with a tentative D call TRBD2 (6 bases). Between the trimmed V and J ends, which lost 5 bases and 13 bases, there was a span of 15 bases. The V gene's germline CDR1 is MNHEY and CDR2 SMNVEV (reference sequence). The CDR3 has 12 amino acids. Here the CDR3 reads CASSPGDLPQFF. CDR3 nucleotides: TGTGCCAGCAGTCCGGGAGACCTTCCTCAGTTCTTC.

This clonotype showed up just once. One junction end disagrees with the germline gene, perhaps due to a read error. This sequence joins TRBV12-3 or TRBV12-4 and TRBJ2-1, with no clear D. The CDR3 is made up of 15 amino acids. The CDR3 protein is CASSLVEGSYNEQFF. For the CDR3, the DNA is TGTGCCAGCAGCTTAGTGGAAGGTTCCTACAATGAGCAGTTCTTC.

V gene TRBV5-5 combines with J gene TRBJ2-1; a possible D gene is TRBD1 (6 bases). Between the trimmed V and J ends, which lost 5 bases and 8 bases, there was a span of 17 bases. CDR1 is SGHKS, CDR2 YYEKEE, per germline (reference sequence). The CDR3 loop spans 14 amino acids. The CDR3 coding sequence is TGTGCCAGCAGTTTTGGGACATTCAACGATGAGCAGTTCTTC. Protein sequence: CASSFGTFNDEQFF.

The chain uses TRBV7-3 and TRBJ2-1, with 7 bases lining up with TRBD2. The J segment lost 1 base and the V segment lost 9 bases, leaving 12 bases of the junction unmatched. CDR1 is SGHTA and CDR2 is FQGTGA in the germline V gene. The CDR3 is made up of 16 amino acids. CDR3 in amino acids: CASSSGSRGSYNEQFF. DNA of the CDR3: TGTGCCAGTTCGAGCGGATCGCGGGGGTCCTACAATGAGCAGTTCTTC.

There are many counts of this clonotype. The genes are TRBV5-1 and TRBJ2-1; 13 positions match TRBD2. CDR3 length: 16 amino acids. The junction had 0 bases not matched to a gene; V was cut back by 0 bases and J by 3 bases. From germline, CDR1 is SGHRS and CDR2 YFSETQ. For the CDR3, the DNA is TGCGCCAGCAGCTTGGGACTAGCGGGAGGCTACAATGAGCAGTTCTTC. Translation: CASSLGLAGGYNEQFF.

This clonotype occurred a few times. J is TRBJ1-5 and V is TRBV12-3 or TRBV12-4; D gene unclear. The V end lost 2 bases, the J end lost 6 bases, and 8 bases lay between the germline ends. CDR3 length: 13 amino acids. CDR3 amino acids: CASSLMVGQPQHF. The CDR3 DNA sequence: TGTGCCAGCAGTTTAATGGTGGGTCAGCCCCAGCATTTT.

The V and J genes are TRBV24-1 and TRBJ2-5; 8 bases align to TRBD1. After removal of 7 bases from V and 0 bases from J, the junction contained 6 bases not matched to a gene. The CDR3 consists of 15 residues. Germline lookup yields CDR1 KGHDR and CDR2 SFDVKD. The CDR3 protein is CATSRTGINQETQYF. Here the CDR3 DNA reads TGTGCCACCAGCCGGACAGGGATTAACCAAGAGACCCAGTACTTC.

The genes are TRBV7-2 and TRBJ1-2; D not certain. The V end lost 5 bases, the J end lost 7 bases, and 11 bases lay between the germline ends. Germline V gene lookup returns CDR1 SGHTA and CDR2 FQGNSA. This CDR3 has 12 amino acids. CDR3: CASSNIRSGYTF. CDR3 coding DNA: TGTGCCAGCAGCAACATTCGGTCTGGCTACACCTTC.